These 19 T cell receptor beta chains originate from one sample sequenced in a study of T-cell memory formation after mild COVID-19. TCRdb passed the 5' RACE reads through MiXCR, listing each CDR3 protein once. This table has 200,000 to 250,000 distinct CDR3 sequences, 9.5% appearing once. The material sequenced was PBMCs or a T cell subset sorted from them (not recorded which). These receptors were taken from a man aged 18 to 29 who had mild COVID-19 (a few samples of this study predate the infection). Cell type and time point are not known.

Ten or more counts support this clonotype. The chain couples TRBV5-5 to TRBJ2-5; 8 positions match TRBD2. The V and J ends lost 1 base and 4 bases, in that order; junction bases with no gene match: 12. Per the germline V gene, CDR1 is SGHKS and CDR2 is YYEKEE (reference sequence). This CDR3 spans 17 amino acids. The CDR3, as DNA: TGTGCCAGCAGCTTGTTTCAGGTCACTAGCGGTATAGAGACCCAGTACTTC. It specifies CASSLFQVTSGIETQYF.

This clonotype was seen many times. The chain employs TRBV4-2 and TRBJ2-6; no reliable D call. The germline V and J ends were trimmed by 3 bases and 0 bases, with 18 bases remaining between them. The CDR3 spans 19 residues. Germline V gene sequence: CDR1 LGHNA, CDR2 YNFKEQ. CDR3 protein: CASSQARPGRASGANVLTF. Here the CDR3 DNA reads TGTGCCAGCAGCCAGGCTAGACCTGGTCGGGCCTCTGGGGCCAACGTCCTGACTTTC.

This clonotype was observed a handful of times. This chain links TRBV7-8 with TRBJ2-7; the D call may be TRBD1 or TRBD2 (5 bases each). CDR3 length: 15 amino acids. Germline CDR1 reads SGHVS; CDR2 reads FQNEAQ. Trimming removed 5 bases from V and 2 bases from J, with 16 bases in between. In nucleotides, the CDR3 is TGTGCCAGCAGCGATTCCGGGACCTACCCCTACGAGCAGTACGTC. Protein: CASSDSGTYPYEQYV.

J is TRBJ2-1 and V is TRBV6-2 or TRBV6-3; 9 nucleotides align to TRBD2. J was trimmed by 7 bases and V by 6 bases; bases with no gene match: 10. The CDR3 length is 15 residues. CDR1 MNHEY and CDR2 SVGEGT come from the germline V gene. The CDR3 nucleotides read TGTGCCAGCAGCTACGAAGGTAGCGGGGGAAATGAGCAGTTCTTC. It codes for CASSYEGSGGNEQFF.

This clonotype was observed at least ten times. This chain links TRBV20-1 with TRBJ1-5, with no clear D. The CDR3 totals 12 residues. The ends were cut back, 2 bases at V and 1 base at J, with 3 bases in the middle. CDR1 is DFQATT, CDR2 SNEGSKA, per germline (reference sequence). CDR3 region: CSARYSNQPQHF. In nucleotides, the CDR3 is TGCAGTGCTAGATACAGCAATCAGCCCCAGCATTTT.

This clonotype was counted many times. The gene calls are TRBV5-1 and TRBJ2-3; 12 bases match TRBD2. The CDR3 loop spans 16 amino acids. V lost 5 bases to trimming and J lost 3 bases; unmatched junction nucleotides: 7. Germline loops: CDR1 SGHRS, CDR2 YFSETQ. The CDR3 bases are TGCGCCAGCAGACCAGGGACTAGCGGGTTAACAGATACGCAGTATTTT. Translated: CASRPGTSGLTDTQYF. The whole variable domain, filled in from reference TRBV5-1 and TRBJ2-3, reads KAGVTQTPRYLIKTRGQQVTLSCSPISGHRSVSWYQQTPGQGLQFLFEYFSETQRNKGNFPGRFSGRQFSNSRSEMNVSTLELGDSALYLCASRPGTSGLTDTQYFGPGTRLTVL.

The genes are TRBV18 and TRBJ2-7; the match to TRBD1 covers 9 bases. V was clipped by 5 bases and J by 3 bases; unmatched bases: 5. The CDR3 contains 14 residues. Germline loops: CDR1 KGHSH, CDR2 LQKENI. The DNA of the CDR3 is TGTGCCAGCTCAGCTGGGACAGGGCTCTACGAGCAGTACTTC. Protein product: CASSAGTGLYEQYF.

This clonotype has more than one count but fewer than ten. The chain uses TRBV5-1 and TRBJ2-3; 7 nucleotides agree with TRBD2. The J segment lost 3 bases and the V segment lost 0 bases, leaving 10 bases of the junction unmatched. CDR1 is SGHRS and CDR2 is YFSETQ in the germline V gene. The CDR3 runs 17 residues. CDR3 DNA: TGCGCCAGCAGCTTGGGAAGCGGGGCGGCAAGGACAGATACGCAGTATTTT. It encodes CASSLGSGAARTDTQYF.

This clonotype was seen a few times. The chain combines TRBV7-9 with TRBJ1-1, with 7 nucleotides matching TRBD1. The germline gives CDR1 SEHNR, CDR2 FQNEAQ (reference sequence). The J segment lost 7 bases and the V segment lost 5 bases, leaving 4 bases of the junction unmatched. This CDR3 is built from 12 residues. Here the CDR3 reads CASSVDRLEAFF. In nucleotides, the CDR3 is TGTGCCAGCAGCGTGGACAGGCTTGAAGCTTTCTTT.

This clonotype was detected a few times. This rearrangement joins TRBV2 to TRBJ1-2; no firm D call. Germline loops: CDR1 SNHLY, CDR2 FYNNEI. V was cut by 0 bases and J by 2 bases, with 10 bases left in between. The CDR3 is made up of 15 amino acids. The CDR3 DNA sequence: TGTGCCAGCAGTGAAGCGGCCAGCCAAAACTATGGCTACACCTTC. Encoded protein: CASSEAASQNYGYTF.

This clonotype was observed many times. The chain uses TRBV7-8 and TRBJ2-1; 8 bases align to TRBD1. V lost 6 bases, J lost 7 bases, and 20 bases stayed unmatched. The CDR3 extends over 18 amino acids. The V gene's germline CDR1 is SGHVS and CDR2 FQNEAQ. The CDR3 is CASRQKPQGAPIENEQFF. In DNA form, the CDR3 reads TGTGCCAGCAGACAAAAGCCCCAGGGGGCACCAATAGAGAATGAGCAGTTCTTC.

In this sample, this clonotype turned up a few times. The J gene is TRBJ2-3, the V gene TRBV6-2 or TRBV6-3; 8 positions match TRBD2. Germline CDR1 is MNHEY and CDR2 is SVGEGT. V lost 7 bases to trimming and J lost 3 bases; unmatched junction nucleotides: 12. The CDR3 is 16 residues long. CDR3 protein: CASTRLAGKGTDTQYF. The CDR3 coding sequence is TGTGCCAGCACCCGATTAGCGGGGAAGGGGACAGATACGCAGTATTTT.

The chain has TRBV6-5 and TRBJ1-1; no clear D gene. Looked up from germline, CDR1 is MNHEY and CDR2 is SVGAGI. The V and J ends lost 2 bases and 0 bases respectively, with 10 bases between them. This CDR3 is built from 15 residues. In DNA, the CDR3 is TGTGCCAGCAGTTACGTCGGCGGGATGAACACTGAAGCTTTCTTT. It is translated as CASSYVGGMNTEAFF.

This clonotype has just a few counts. J is TRBJ2-5 and V is TRBV29-1; 13 bases match TRBD2. In germline, CDR1 is SQVTM, CDR2 ANQGSEA. With 6 bases clipped from V and 2 bases from J, the junction kept 3 bases outside the gene matches. The CDR3 length is 14 residues. CDR3 protein: CSVSTSGGQETQYF. DNA of the CDR3: TGCAGCGTCTCGACTAGCGGGGGGCAAGAGACCCAGTACTTC.

This clonotype was seen only a few times. DNA of the CDR3: TGTGCCAGCAGCCGACTTGGGGCGCCCCTCCACTTT. Protein: CASSRLGAPLHF. J is TRBJ1-6 and V is TRBV28, with a tentative D call TRBD1 (5 bases). V dropped 6 bases and J dropped 13 bases, with 13 bases sitting between them. Germline CDR1 and CDR2: MDHEN and SYDVKM. This CDR3 is 12 amino acids long. The full variable domain, with the rest looked up from reference TRBV28 and TRBJ1-6, is DVKVTQSSRYLVKRTGEKVFLECVQDMDHENMFWYRQDPGLGLRLIYFSYDVKMKEKGDIPEGYSVSREKKERFSLILESASTNQTSMYLCASSRLGAPLHFGNGTRLTVT.

The chain joins TRBV7-2 to TRBJ2-2, with D hard to call. The CDR3 is made up of 14 amino acids. V dropped 2 bases and J dropped 3 bases, with 7 bases sitting between them. The germline CDR1 and CDR2 sequences are SGHTA and FQGNSA. CDR3 DNA: TGTGCCAGCAGCTTATCATGGCACACCGGGGAGCTGTTTTTT. Residues: CASSLSWHTGELFF. The entire variable domain, with the rest obtained from reference TRBV7-2 and TRBJ2-2, is as follows: GAGVSQSPSNKVTEKGKDVELRCDPISGHTALYWYRQSLGQGLEFLIYFQGNSAPDKSGLPSDRFSAERTGGSVSTLTIQRTQQEDSAVYLCASSLSWHTGELFFGEGSRLTVL.

V gene TRBV5-5 combines with J gene TRBJ1-6; 9 bases fit TRBD1. CDR3 length: 15 residues. The ends lost 4 bases at V and 14 bases at J; junction bases unmatched: 13. The germline gives CDR1 SGHKS, CDR2 YYEKEE (reference sequence). The CDR3 loop reads CASSAETGGPPSLHF. As DNA, the CDR3 is TGTGCCAGCAGCGCCGAGACAGGGGGTCCTCCGTCCCTCCACTTT. Drawing the rest from reference TRBV5-5 and TRBJ1-6, the complete variable domain is DAGVTQSPTHLIKTRGQQVTLRCSPISGHKSVSWYQQVLGQGPQFIFQYYEKEERGRGNFPDRFSARQFPNYSSELNVNALLLGDSALYLCASSAETGGPPSLHFGNGTRLTVT.

The chain combines TRBV10-3 with TRBJ1-1; 7 positions agree with TRBD1. The junction had 6 bases not matched to a gene; V was cut back by 7 bases and J by 1 base. The CDR3 length is 14 residues. Germline assignment: CDR1 ENHRY and CDR2 SYGVKD. CDR3 in amino acids: CAITHGTENTEAFF. In DNA, the CDR3 is TGTGCCATCACCCACGGGACAGAGAACACTGAAGCTTTCTTT.

Only a few counts were recorded for this clonotype. The chain couples TRBV7-2 to TRBJ2-1; a possible D gene is TRBD2 (7 bases). Germline CDR1 reads SGHTA; CDR2 reads FQGNSA. Trimming removed 8 bases from V and 6 bases from J, with 17 bases in between. This CDR3 contains 14 residues. The CDR3 here is CASRRGGGVNEQFF. DNA of the CDR3: TGTGCCAGCCGGAGGGGAGGGGGGGTCAATGAGCAGTTCTTC. The full variable domain, with the rest looked up from reference TRBV7-2 and TRBJ2-1, is GAGVSQSPSNKVTEKGKDVELRCDPISGHTALYWYRQSLGQGLEFLIYFQGNSAPDKSGLPSDRFSAERTGGSVSTLTIQRTQQEDSAVYLCASRRGGGVNEQFFGPGTRLTVL.